This T cell receptor (beta chain) was sequenced for a study of beta chain features in type 1 diabetes. Germline V CDR1 and CDR2: SGHVS, FQNEAQ. The CDR3 has 14 amino acids. Trimming took off 5 bases at V and 4 bases at J, with 14 bases between the two ends. The sequenced template was cDNA made from the entire isolated RNA. Roughly 3.7 million reads, on average, came from each naive, central memory and regulatory T cell sample. The protocol was immunoSEQ multiplex PCR, while the TCRdb copy is restricted to in-frame clones and leaves out a portion. Counted here are under 450,000 clones, 14% occurring once; the ten biggest clones make up 0.03% to 0.04%.

The source material was naive CD4+ T cells from blood. This chain connects TRBV7-8 to TRBJ2-5; unclear D gene. This clonotype was sampled from a man aged 30-40 years in good health. The CDR3 protein is CASSPERSRETQYF. As DNA, the CDR3 is TGTGCCAGCAGCCCTGAACGGTCCAGAGAGACCCAGTACTTC. Using reference TRBV7-8 and TRBJ2-5 for the parts outside the CDR3, the full variable domain is GAGVSQSPRYKVAKRGQDVALRCDPISGHVSLFWYQQALGQGPEFLTYFQNEAQLDKSGLPSDRFFAERPEGSVSTLKIQRTQQEDSAVYLCASSPERSRETQYFGPGTRLLVL.